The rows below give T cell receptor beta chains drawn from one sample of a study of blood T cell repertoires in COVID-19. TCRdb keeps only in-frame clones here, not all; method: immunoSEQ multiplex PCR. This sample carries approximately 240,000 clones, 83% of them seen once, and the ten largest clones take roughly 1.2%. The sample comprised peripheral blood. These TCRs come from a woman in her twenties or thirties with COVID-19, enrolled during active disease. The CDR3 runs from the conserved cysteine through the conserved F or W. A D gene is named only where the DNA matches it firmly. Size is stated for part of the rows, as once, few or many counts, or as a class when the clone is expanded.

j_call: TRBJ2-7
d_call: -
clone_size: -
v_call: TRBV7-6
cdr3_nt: TGTGCCAGCAGCTTAGTAGCGGAGACCTACGAGCAGTACTTC
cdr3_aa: CASSLVAETYEQYF

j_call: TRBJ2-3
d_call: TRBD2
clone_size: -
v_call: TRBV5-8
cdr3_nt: TGTGCCAGCAGCCTTGGGCCTAGCGGGGGGGCCGCAGATACGCAGTATTTT
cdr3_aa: CASSLGPSGGAADTQYF

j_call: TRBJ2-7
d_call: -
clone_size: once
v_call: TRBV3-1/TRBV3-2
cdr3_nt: TGTGCCAGCAGCCAAGACGCGGGGTTGGACGAGCAGTACTTC
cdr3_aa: CASSQDAGLDEQYF

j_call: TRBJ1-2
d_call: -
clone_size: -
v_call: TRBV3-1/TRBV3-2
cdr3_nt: TGTGCCAGCAGCCCTCCTCTCGGTCAAAGCGGCTATGGCTACACCTTC
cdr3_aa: CASSPPLGQSGYGYTF

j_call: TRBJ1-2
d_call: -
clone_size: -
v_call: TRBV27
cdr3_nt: TGTGCCAGCACCAATCGACGGGGAAACTATGGCTACACCTTC
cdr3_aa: CASTNRRGNYGYTF

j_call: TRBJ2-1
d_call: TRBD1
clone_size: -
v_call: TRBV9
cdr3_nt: TGTGCCAGCAGCGTGGGACAGCGGCCCAGGGGGCAGTTCTTC
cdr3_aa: CASSVGQRPRGQFF

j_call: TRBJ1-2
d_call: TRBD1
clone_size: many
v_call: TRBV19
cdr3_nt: TGTGCCAGCCGGACAGGGGAGTGGGGCTACACCTTC
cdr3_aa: CASRTGEWGYTF

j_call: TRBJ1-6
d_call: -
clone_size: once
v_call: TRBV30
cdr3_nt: TGTGCCTGGAGTGTACTCGGGGCACCCCTCCACTTT
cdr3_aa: CAWSVLGAPLHF

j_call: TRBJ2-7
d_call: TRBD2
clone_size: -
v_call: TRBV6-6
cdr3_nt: TGTGCCAGCACCGGTAGCGGGGCCCGGGTTGAGCAGTACTTC
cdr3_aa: CASTGSGARVEQYF

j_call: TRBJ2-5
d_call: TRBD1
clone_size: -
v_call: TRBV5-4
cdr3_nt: TGTGCCAGCAGCTTCGGGCAGGGGGCTGAGACCCAGTACTTC
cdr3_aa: CASSFGQGAETQYF

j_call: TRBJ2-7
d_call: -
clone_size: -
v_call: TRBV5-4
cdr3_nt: TGTGCCAGCAGCCTACCCACTCTAGAGGGGCAGTACTTC
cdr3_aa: CASSLPTLEGQYF

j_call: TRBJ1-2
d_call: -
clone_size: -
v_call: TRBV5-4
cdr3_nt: TGTGCCAGCAGCTTGGCGACAGTCCCAGGGGATGGCTACACCTTC
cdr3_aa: CASSLATVPGDGYTF

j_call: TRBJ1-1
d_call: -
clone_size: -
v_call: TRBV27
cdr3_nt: TGTGCCAGCAGATTGTCGGCAGGGTCCGAAGCTTTCTTT
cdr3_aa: CASRLSAGSEAFF

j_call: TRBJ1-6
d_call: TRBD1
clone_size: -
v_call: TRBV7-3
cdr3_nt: TGTGCCAGCAGCTTAGGGACAGGTTCACCCCTCCACTTT
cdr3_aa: CASSLGTGSPLHF

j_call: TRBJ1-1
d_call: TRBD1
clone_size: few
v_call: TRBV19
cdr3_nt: TGTGCCAGCACCCTAACAGGGGGCACTGAAGCTTTCTTT
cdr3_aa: CASTLTGGTEAFF

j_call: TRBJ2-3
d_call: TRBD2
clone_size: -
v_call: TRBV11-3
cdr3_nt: TGTGCCAGCAGCTTAGGTCGCGGGAGGTCCCCAGATACGCAGTATTTT
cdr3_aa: CASSLGRGRSPDTQYF

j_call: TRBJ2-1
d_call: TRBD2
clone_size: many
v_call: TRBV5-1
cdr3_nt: TGCGCCAGCAAAAGTTTAGCGGGGACCTACAATGAGCAGTTCTTC
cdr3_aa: CASKSLAGTYNEQFF

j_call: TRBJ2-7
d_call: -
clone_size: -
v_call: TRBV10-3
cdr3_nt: TGTGCCACAAGGGACACCGCCTACGAGCAGTACTTC
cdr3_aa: CATRDTAYEQYF

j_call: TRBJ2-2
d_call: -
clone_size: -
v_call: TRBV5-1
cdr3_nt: TGCGCCAGCAGCTTCGGGCCCGCGGGGACCGGGGAGCTGTTTTTT
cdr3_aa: CASSFGPAGTGELFF

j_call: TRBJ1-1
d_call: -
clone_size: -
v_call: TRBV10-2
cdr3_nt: TGCGCCAGCGGAGAGGCGAACACTGAAGCTTTCTTT
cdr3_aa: CASGEANTEAFF

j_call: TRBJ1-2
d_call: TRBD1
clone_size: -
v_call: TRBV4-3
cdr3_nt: TGCGCCAGCAGCCAACTACAGGGGTCCGGGTATGGCTACACCTTC
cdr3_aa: CASSQLQGSGYGYTF

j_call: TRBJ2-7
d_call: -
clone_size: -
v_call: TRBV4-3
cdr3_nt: TGCGCCAGCAGCCAGGGATCCTACTCGGAGGACCACGAGCAGTACTTC
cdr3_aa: CASSQGSYSEDHEQYF

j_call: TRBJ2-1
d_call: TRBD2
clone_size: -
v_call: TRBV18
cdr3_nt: TGTGCCAGCTCACCCAGCGGGGCCGGGTACAATGAGCAGTTCTTC
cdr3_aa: CASSPSGAGYNEQFF

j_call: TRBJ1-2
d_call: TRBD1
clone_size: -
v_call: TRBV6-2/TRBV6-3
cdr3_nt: TGTGCCAGCAGTTCGCTGCCAGCAGGGACAGGGATGTTGGATGGCTACACCTTC
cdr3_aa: CASSSLPAGTGMLDGYTF

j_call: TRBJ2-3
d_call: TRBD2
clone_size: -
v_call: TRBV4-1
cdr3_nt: TGCGCCAGCAGCCAAGATGGTGGGGGAGGGGTTACGCAGTATTTT
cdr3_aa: CASSQDGGGGVTQYF

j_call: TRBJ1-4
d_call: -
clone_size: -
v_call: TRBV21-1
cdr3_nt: TGTGCCAGCAGCAAGGGCAAAAATGAAAAACTGTTTTTT
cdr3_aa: CASSKGKNEKLFF

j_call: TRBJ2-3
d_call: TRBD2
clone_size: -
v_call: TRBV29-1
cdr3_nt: TGCAGCTCGGCAGCTAGCGGAAGAGATACGCAGTATTTT
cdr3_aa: CSSAASGRDTQYF

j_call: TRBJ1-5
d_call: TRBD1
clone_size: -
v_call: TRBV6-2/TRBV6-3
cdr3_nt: TGTGCCAGCAGTTACTTACAGGGGGTCCCCAATCAGCCCCAGCATTTT
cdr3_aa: CASSYLQGVPNQPQHF

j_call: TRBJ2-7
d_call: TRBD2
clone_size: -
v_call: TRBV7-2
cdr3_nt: TGTGCCAGCAGCTTAGTTGCGGGGGAGACCTACGAGCAGTACTTC
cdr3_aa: CASSLVAGETYEQYF

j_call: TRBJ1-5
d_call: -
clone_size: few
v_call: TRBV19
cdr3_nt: TGTGCCAGTAGTATCGGCCGAAGTCAGGGACATAGCAATCAGCCCCAGCATTTT
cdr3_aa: CASSIGRSQGHSNQPQHF

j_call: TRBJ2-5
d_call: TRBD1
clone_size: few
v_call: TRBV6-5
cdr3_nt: TGTGCCAGCAGCTGGACAGGGGAAGCGGAGACCCAGTACTTC
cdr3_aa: CASSWTGEAETQYF

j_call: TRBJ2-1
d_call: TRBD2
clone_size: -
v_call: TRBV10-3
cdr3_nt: TGTGCCATCAGTGAGTCGGAGGCGGGAGGGCCGAATGAGCAGTTCTTC
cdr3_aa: CAISESEAGGPNEQFF

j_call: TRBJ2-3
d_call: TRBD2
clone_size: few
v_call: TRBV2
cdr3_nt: TGTGCCAGCGGACTAGCGGGGGCCACAGATACGCAGTATTTT
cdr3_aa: CASGLAGATDTQYF